This T cell receptor beta chain was recovered during a study of T cell repertoires in cytomegalovirus infection. Study in general: Through public TCR beta signatures, both CMV infection and matching HLA type were indicated.

For this clonotype: Its cognate antigen is unknown.

TCRdb ran MiXCR on the reads and lists one entry per CDR3 protein. Of around 120,000 distinct CDR3 sequences in the sample, 20% to 30% are singletons; the top ten hold about a third. Points from the study as a whole: The ex vivo response was dominated by HLA-C-restricted CMV-specific TCR beta clonotypes.

The sequenced sample was PBMCs, sequenced either directly or after in vitro stimulation (not recorded which). This receptor was taken from a human donor in good health (CMV status not recorded). Some clones in this sample may be carry-over from other donors' samples.

Here the CDR3 reads CSASPGTADSNQPQHF. As DNA, the CDR3 is TGCAGTGCTAGCCCTGGGACAGCCGATAGCAATCAGCCCCAGCATTTT. The rearrangement links TRBV20-1 to TRBJ1-5; 7 nucleotides match TRBD1. Trimming took 3 bases from V and 0 from J; bases not matched to a gene: 8. This CDR3 contains 16 residues. Germline V gene data show CDR1 as DFQATT and CDR2 as SNEGSKA (reference sequence).